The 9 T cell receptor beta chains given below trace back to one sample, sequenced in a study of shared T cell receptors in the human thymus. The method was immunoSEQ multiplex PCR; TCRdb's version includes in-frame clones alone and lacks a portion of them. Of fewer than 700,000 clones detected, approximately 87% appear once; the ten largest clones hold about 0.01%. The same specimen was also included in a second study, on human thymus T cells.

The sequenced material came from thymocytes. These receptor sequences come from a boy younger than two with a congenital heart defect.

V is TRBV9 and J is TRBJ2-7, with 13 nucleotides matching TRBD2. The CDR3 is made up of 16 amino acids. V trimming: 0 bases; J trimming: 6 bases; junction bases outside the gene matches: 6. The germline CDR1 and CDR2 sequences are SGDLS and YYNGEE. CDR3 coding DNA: TGTGCCAGCAGCGTAGGAGGGACTAGCGGGATGCCCGAGCAGTACTTC. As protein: CASSVGGTSGMPEQYF.

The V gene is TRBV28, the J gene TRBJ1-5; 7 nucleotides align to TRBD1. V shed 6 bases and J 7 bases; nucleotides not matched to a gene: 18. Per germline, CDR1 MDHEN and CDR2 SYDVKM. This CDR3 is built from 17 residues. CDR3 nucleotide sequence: TGTGCCAGCAGAATGAGACAGGGTCGGGGCCTTGTGCAGCCCCAGCATTTT. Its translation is CASRMRQGRGLVQPQHF.

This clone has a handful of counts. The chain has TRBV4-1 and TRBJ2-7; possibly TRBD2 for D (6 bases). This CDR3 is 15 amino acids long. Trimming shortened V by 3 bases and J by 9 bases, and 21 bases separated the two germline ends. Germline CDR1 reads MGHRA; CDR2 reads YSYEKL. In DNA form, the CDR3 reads TGCGCCAGCAGCCATGCTCCGGGACTGGGCCTTGCGCAGTACTTC. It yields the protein CASSHAPGLGLAQYF.

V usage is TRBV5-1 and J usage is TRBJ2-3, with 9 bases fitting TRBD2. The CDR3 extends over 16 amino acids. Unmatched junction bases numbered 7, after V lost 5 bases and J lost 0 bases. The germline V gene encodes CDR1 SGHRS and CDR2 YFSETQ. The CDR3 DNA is TGCGCCAGCAGTTATCTAGCGGGGACCAGCACAGATACGCAGTATTTT. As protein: CASSYLAGTSTDTQYF.

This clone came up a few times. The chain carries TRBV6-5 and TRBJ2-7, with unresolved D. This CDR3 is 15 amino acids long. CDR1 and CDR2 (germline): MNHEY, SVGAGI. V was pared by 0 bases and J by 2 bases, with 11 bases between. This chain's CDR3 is CASSYSPTTTYEQYF. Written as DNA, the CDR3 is TGTGCCAGCAGTTACTCCCCAACAACTACCTACGAGCAGTACTTC.

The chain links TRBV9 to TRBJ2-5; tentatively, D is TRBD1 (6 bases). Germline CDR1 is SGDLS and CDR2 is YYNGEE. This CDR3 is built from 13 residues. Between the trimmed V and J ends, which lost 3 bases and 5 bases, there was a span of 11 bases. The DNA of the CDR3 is TGTGCCAGCAGCGCTACAGGGAAGGAGACCCAGTACTTC. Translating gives CASSATGKETQYF.

In DNA form, the CDR3 reads TGCGCCAGCCTTCCGGGACTAGCGGGAGAAGCAGATACGCAGTATTTT. It translates to CASLPGLAGEADTQYF. The V call is TRBV10-1, the J call TRBJ2-3, with 14 bases matching TRBD2. CDR1 is WNHNN and CDR2 is SYGVQD in the germline V gene (reference sequence). V lost 8 bases and J lost 4; bases outside the gene matches: 8. The CDR3 runs 16 residues.

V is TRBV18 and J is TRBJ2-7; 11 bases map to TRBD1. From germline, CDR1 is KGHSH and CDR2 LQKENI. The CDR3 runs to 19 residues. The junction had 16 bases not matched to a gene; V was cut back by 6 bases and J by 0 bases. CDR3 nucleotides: TGTGCCAGCTCGGATCACCGGGACAGGGGGGCTAGCGGCTCCTACGAGCAGTACTTC. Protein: CASSDHRDRGASGSYEQYF.

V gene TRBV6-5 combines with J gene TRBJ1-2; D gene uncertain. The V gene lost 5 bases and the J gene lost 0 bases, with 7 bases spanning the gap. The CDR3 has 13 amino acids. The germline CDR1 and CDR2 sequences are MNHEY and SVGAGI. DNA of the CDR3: TGTGCCAGCAGTCGGAGTGCTAACTATGGCTACACCTTC. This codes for CASSRSANYGYTF.